This TCR beta chain was identified in a study of T cells in Graves' hyperthyroidism and ophthalmopathy. The source material, RNA transcripts, was used to amplify TCR beta CDR3 regions. The TCR CDR3 first-round RT-PCR relied on the HTBI primer set. From the multiplex PCR reads, TCRdb called clonotypes with MiXCR, one entry per CDR3 protein. This table holds 340,000 or so distinct CDR3 sequences, 15% to 20% found once. This clonotype was counted at least ten times. Its antigen is still unknown. The CDR3 is made up of 10 amino acids. The V and J ends lost 6 bases and 11 bases respectively, with 10 bases between them. Germline V lookup: CDR1 MNHEY, CDR2 SVGEGT. Findings and caveats of the study: Classification by a 13 V-J model distinguished ophthalmopathy from stable hyperthyroidism.

The sample comprised blood. The TCR sequence derives from a woman between 45 and 65 years old with Graves' hyperthyroidism. The chain combines TRBV6-2 or TRBV6-3 with TRBJ1-1; D not resolved. The CDR3 is CASRPGGAFF. Written as DNA, the CDR3 is TGTGCCAGCAGGCCAGGTGGGGCTTTCTTT.